This TCR beta chain was found in a study of cytomegalovirus exposure and HLA in healthy donors. Notes on the study in general: A later examination showed that TCR association rates differed by HLA locus, with DRB1 most and HLA-C fewest.

Germline values: CDR1 SGHVS, CDR2 FNYEAQ. Trimming removed 5 bases from V and 3 bases from J, with 17 bases in between. There are 15 residues in the CDR3. The PCR employed 60 Vbeta primers together with 13 Jbeta primers. How the authors handled the data: Roughly 11 million of the 80 million or so unique TCR beta chains counted in a later analysis were shared. Profiled with immunoSEQ multiplex PCR; TCRdb holds only in-frame clones, not every one. From that table come the V and J calls and clone size; the DNA was used to work out D and trimming. The sample shows around 99,000 clones, less than 85% of them seen only once. Comment on this clone: The antigen remains undetermined.

The source is a woman aged 40 to 50 in good health and CMV-seropositive. The source material was PBMCs. The chain uses TRBV7-6 and TRBJ2-7, with a weak D call TRBD1 (5 bases). The CDR3: CASSPQDMGLYEQYF. Here the CDR3 DNA reads TGTGCCAGCAGCCCTCAGGACATGGGGCTCTACGAGCAGTACTTC.